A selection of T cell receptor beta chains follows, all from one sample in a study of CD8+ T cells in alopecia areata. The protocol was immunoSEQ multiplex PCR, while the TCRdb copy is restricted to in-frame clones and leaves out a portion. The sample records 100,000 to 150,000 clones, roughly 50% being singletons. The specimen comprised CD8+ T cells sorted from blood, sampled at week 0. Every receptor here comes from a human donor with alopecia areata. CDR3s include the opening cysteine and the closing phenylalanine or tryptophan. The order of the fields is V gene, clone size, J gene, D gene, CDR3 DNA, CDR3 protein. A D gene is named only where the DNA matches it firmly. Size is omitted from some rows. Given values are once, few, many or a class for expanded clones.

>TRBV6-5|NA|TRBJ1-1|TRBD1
TGTGCCAGCAGCCCACAGGGGGCTGAAGCTTTCTTT
CASSPQGAEAFF
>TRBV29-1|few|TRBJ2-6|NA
TGCAGCGTTGACGGGGTTGGGGCCAACGTCCTGACTTTC
CSVDGVGANVLTF
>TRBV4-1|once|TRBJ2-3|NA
TGCGCCAGCAGCCAAGAGCCTCGGACATTTAGCACAGATACGCAGTATTTT
CASSQEPRTFSTDTQYF
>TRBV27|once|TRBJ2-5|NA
TGTGCCAGCAGTTTAACACAGTTCGAAGAGACCCAGTACTTC
CASSLTQFEETQYF
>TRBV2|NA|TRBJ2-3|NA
TGTGCCAGCAGTGAGGGCCTCGGCCGCCGGGCAGACACAGATACGCAGTATTTT
CASSEGLGRRADTDTQYF
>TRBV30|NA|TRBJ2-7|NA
TGTGCCTGGAGTGTAAAGGGGTACTACGAGCAGTACTTC
CAWSVKGYYEQYF
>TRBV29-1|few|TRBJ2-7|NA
TGCAGCGTTGTCGGCAGCCTGGACGAGCAGTACTTC
CSVVGSLDEQYF
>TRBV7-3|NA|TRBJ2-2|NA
TGTGCCAGCAGCTTAATGGACACCGGGGAGCTGTTTTTT
CASSLMDTGELFF
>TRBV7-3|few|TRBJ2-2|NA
TGTGCCAGCAGCTTTGGGACCGGGGAGCTGTTTTTT
CASSFGTGELFF
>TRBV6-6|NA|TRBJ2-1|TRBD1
TGTGCCAGCAGCTTAGAACAGGGGCCCTACAATGAGCAGTTCTTC
CASSLEQGPYNEQFF
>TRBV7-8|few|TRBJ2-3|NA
TGTGCCAGCAGCTTAGGAAGAATATCTGGGGATACGCAGTATTTT
CASSLGRISGDTQYF
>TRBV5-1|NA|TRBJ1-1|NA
TGCGCCAGCAGCTTGGGTGGGGCCACTGAAGCTTTCTTT
CASSLGGATEAFF
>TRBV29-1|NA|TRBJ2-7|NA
TGCAGCGTGGTGACTTTCCCCTACGAGCAGTACTTC
CSVVTFPYEQYF
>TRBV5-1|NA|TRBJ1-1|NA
TGCGCCAGCAGCTATCAAGGGGGCACTGAAGCTTTCTTT
CASSYQGGTEAFF
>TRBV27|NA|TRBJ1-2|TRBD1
TGTGCCAGCAGTTTATCAACTACAGGGGATGGCTACACCTTC
CASSLSTTGDGYTF
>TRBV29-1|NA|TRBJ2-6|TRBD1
TGCAGCGTTGATTCAGGGGGCACGAGTTCTGGGGCCAACGTCCTGACTTTC
CSVDSGGTSSGANVLTF
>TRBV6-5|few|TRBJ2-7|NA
TGTGCCAGCAGTCCGGGTGAGTCTTCGTACGAGCAGTACTTC
CASSPGESSYEQYF
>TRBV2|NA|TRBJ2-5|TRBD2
TGTGCCAGCAGTGACCTAGCGGCCCAAGAGACCCAGTACTTC
CASSDLAAQETQYF
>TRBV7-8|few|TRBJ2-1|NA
TGTGCCAGCAGCCCCCTGGGGGGTTCCTACAATGAGCAGTTCTTC
CASSPLGGSYNEQFF
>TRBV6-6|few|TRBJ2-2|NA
TGTGCCAGCAGTCACCGGGGCCCGCACACCGGGGAGCTGTTTTTT
CASSHRGPHTGELFF
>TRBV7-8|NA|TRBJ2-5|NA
TGTGCCAGCAGCTTAGGCGGGACACAGCAAGAGACCCAGTACTTC
CASSLGGTQQETQYF
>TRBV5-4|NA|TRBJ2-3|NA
TGTGCCAGCAGCTCCGGGACCCTCGGTGAGTCGGGCACAGATACGCAGTATTTT
CASSSGTLGESGTDTQYF
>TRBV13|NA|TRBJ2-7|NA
TGTGCCAGCAGCTTAGGGGGGATTTACGAGCAGTACTTC
CASSLGGIYEQYF
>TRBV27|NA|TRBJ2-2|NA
TGTGCCAGCAGTTTATCGGCAGGGGTTGGTACCGGGGAGCTGTTTTTT
CASSLSAGVGTGELFF
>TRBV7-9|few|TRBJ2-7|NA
TGTGCCAGCAGCTCTGACTACGAGCAGTACTTC
CASSSDYEQYF
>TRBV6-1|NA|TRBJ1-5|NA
TGTGCCAGCAGTGAAGCGGGACACCTAATGAGCAATCAGCCCCAGCATTTT
CASSEAGHLMSNQPQHF
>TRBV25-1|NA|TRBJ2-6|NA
TGTGCCAGCGGTACAGTGGCTGGGGCCAACGTCCTGACTTTC
CASGTVAGANVLTF
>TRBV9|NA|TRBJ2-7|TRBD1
TGTGCCAGCAGCGTAGAGGGACAGCCCTACGAGCAGTACTTC
CASSVEGQPYEQYF
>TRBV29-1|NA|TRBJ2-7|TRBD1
TGCAGCGGAGGAGACAGGGGATACGAGCAGTACTTC
CSGGDRGYEQYF
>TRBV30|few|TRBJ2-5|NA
TGTGCCTGGAGTGGTCTTTTGGCTGGCGAGACCCAGTACTTC
CAWSGLLAGETQYF
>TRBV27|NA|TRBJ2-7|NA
TGTGCCAGCAGTCCCGAGGGGACCCCTTACGAGCAGTACTTC
CASSPEGTPYEQYF
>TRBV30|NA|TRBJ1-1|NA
TGTGCCTGGAGTGAGGGCAGGGGTTGGACTGAAGCTTTCTTT
CAWSEGRGWTEAFF
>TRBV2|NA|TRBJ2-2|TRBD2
TGTGCCAGCACCGAAGGGAGTAGCGGGGGCTCCTACACCGGGGAGCTGTTTTTT
CASTEGSSGGSYTGELFF
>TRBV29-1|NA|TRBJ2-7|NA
TGCAGCGTTGTTCCCCCGACACGTAACTACGAGCAGTACTTC
CSVVPPTRNYEQYF
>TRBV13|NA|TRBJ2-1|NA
TGTGCCAGCAGCTTAGAAGCGGTTTCCTACAATGAGCAGTTCTTC
CASSLEAVSYNEQFF
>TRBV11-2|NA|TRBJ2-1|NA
TGTGCCAGCAGCCTCAACCGTTGGAGTCATCAGTTCTTC
CASSLNRWSHQFF
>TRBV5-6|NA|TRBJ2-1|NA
TGTGCCAGCAGCTCCTACTCGGCATATGAGCAGTTCTTC
CASSSYSAYEQFF
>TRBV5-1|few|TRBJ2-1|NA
TGCGCCAGCAGCCCCCGCGTTAGCTCCTACAATGAGCAGTTCTTC
CASSPRVSSYNEQFF
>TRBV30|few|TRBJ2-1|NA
TGTGCCTGGAGTGTACGGGCAGTTCGCAATGAGCAGTTCTTC
CAWSVRAVRNEQFF
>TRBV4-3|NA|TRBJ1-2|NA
TGCGCCAGCAGCCAAGACGGAGGGTTTTATGACAATGGCTACACCTTC
CASSQDGGFYDNGYTF
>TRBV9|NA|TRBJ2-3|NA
TGTGCCAGCAGCCCTCCCGGACATAAAACAGATACGCAGTATTTT
CASSPPGHKTDTQYF
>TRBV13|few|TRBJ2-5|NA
TGTGCCAGCAGCCCGAGGTCGGGAGAGACCCAGTACTTC
CASSPRSGETQYF
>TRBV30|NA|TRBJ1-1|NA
TGTGCCTGGAGTGTAATGTGGGGGGCCCCTGAAGCTTTCTTT
CAWSVMWGAPEAFF
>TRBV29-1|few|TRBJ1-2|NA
TGCAGCGTCCAGTCACAGTCTAACTATGGCTACACCTTC
CSVQSQSNYGYTF